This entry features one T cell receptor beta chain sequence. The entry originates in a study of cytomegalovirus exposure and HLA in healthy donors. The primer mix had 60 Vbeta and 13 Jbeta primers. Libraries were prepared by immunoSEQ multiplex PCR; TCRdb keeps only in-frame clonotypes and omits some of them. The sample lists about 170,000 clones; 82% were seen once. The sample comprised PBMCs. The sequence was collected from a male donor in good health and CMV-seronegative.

The CDR3 DNA is TGTGCCAGTAGTCCTCGAGGGTCCTCTGGAAACACCATATATTTT. Translating gives CASSPRGSSGNTIYF. The chain has TRBV19 and TRBJ1-3; the D is unclear. This CDR3 spans 15 amino acids. V gave up 5 bases and J gave up 0 bases, with 11 bases separating them. Germline V gene data show CDR1 as LNHDA and CDR2 as SQIVND (reference sequence).